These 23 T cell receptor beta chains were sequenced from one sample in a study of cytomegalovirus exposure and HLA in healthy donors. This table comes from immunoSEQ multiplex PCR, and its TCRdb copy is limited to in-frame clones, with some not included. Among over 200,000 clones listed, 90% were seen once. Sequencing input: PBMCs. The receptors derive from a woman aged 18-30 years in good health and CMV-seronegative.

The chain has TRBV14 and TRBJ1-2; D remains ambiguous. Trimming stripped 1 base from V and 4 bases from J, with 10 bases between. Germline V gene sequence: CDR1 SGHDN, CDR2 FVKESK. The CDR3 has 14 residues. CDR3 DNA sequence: TGTGCCAGCAGCCAAGCCCCCACACCCTATGGCTACACCTTC. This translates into CASSQAPTPYGYTF.

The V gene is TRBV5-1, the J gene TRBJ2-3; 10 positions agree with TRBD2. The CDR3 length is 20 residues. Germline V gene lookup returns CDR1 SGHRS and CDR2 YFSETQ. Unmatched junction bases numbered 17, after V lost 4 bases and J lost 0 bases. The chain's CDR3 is CASSPNRTSGATRSTDTQYF. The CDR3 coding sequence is TGCGCCAGCAGCCCAAATCGTACTAGCGGGGCCACAAGGAGCACAGATACGCAGTATTTT.

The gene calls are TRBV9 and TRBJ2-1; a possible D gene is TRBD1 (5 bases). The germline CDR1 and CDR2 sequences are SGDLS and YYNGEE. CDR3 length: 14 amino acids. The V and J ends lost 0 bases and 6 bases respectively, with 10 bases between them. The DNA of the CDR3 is TGTGCCAGCAGCGTAGAATTTAGGGGCAATGAGCAGTTCTTC. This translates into CASSVEFRGNEQFF.

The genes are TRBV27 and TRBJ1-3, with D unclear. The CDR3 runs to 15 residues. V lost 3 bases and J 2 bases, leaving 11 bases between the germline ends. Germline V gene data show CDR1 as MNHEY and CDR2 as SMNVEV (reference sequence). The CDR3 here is CASSLSEDPGNTIYF. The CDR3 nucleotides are TGTGCCAGCAGTTTGTCGGAGGACCCTGGAAACACCATATATTTT.

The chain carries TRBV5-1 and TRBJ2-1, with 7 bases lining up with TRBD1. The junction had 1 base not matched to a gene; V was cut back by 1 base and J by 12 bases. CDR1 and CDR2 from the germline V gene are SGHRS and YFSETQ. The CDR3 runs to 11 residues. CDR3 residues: CASSLRDRQFF. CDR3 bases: TGCGCCAGCAGCTTGAGGGACAGGCAGTTCTTC.

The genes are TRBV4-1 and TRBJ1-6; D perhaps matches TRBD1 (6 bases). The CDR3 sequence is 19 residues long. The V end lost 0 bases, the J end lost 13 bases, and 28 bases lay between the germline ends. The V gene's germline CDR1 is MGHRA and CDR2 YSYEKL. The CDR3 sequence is CASSQESGTTFSLLLPLHF. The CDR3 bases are TGCGCCAGCAGCCAAGAGTCGGGGACAACCTTTTCCCTCCTTTTGCCCCTCCACTTT.

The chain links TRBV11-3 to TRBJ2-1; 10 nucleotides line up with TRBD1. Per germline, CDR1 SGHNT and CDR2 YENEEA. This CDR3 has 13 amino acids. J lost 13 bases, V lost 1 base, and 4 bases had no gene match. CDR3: CASSLGRDRGQFF. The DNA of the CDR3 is TGTGCCAGCAGCTTAGGACGGGACAGGGGCCAGTTCTTC.

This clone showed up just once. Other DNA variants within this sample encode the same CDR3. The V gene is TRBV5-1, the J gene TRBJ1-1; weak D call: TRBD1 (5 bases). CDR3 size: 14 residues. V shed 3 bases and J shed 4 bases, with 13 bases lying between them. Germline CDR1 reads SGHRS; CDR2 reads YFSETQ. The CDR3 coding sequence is TGCGCCAGCAGCTCGGGGACGGGAGGCACTGAAGCTTTCTTT. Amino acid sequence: CASSSGTGGTEAFF.

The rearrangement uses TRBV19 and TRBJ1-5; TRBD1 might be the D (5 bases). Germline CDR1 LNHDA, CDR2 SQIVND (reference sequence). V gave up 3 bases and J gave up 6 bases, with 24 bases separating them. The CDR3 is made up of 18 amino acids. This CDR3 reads CASSMGYRDPGRIQPQHF. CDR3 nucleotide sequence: TGTGCCAGTAGTATGGGATACCGGGACCCAGGGAGGATTCAGCCCCAGCATTTT.

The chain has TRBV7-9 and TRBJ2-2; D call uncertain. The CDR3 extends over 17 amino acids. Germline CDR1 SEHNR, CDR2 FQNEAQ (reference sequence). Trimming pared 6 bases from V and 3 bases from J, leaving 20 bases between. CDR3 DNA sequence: TGTGCCAGCAGACCCAGGCCGTACGCTATCCACACCGGGGAGCTGTTTTTT. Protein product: CASRPRPYAIHTGELFF. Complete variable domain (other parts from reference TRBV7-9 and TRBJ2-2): DTGVSQNPRHKITKRGQNVTFRCDPISEHNRLYWYRQTLGQGPEFLTYFQNEAQLEKSRLLSDRFSAERPKGSFSTLEIQRTEQGDSAMYLCASRPRPYAIHTGELFFGEGSRLTVL.

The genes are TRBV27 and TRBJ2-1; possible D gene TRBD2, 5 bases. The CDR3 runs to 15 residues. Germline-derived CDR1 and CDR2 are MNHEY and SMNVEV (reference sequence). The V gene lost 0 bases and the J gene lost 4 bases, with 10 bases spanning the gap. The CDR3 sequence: CASSLSSSGYNEQFF. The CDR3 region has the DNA TGTGCCAGCAGTTTATCTTCTTCGGGGTACAATGAGCAGTTCTTC.

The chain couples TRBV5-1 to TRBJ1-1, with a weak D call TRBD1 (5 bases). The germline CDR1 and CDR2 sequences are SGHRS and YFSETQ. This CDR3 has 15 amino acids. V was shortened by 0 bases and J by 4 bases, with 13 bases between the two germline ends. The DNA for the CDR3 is TGCGCCAGCAGCTTGGAGATGGGGGGTCGCACTGAAGCTTTCTTT. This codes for CASSLEMGGRTEAFF.

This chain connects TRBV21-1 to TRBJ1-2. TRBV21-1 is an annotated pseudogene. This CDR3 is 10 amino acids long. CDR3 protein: CASSRYGYTF. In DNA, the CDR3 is TGTGCCAGCAGTCGGTATGGCTACACCTTC.

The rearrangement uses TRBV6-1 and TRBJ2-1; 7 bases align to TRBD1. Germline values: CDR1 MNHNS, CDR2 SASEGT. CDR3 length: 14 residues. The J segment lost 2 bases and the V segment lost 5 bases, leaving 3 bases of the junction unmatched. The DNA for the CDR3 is TGTGCCAGCAGTCGGACAGGAACCTACAATGAGCAGTTCTTC. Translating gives CASSRTGTYNEQFF.

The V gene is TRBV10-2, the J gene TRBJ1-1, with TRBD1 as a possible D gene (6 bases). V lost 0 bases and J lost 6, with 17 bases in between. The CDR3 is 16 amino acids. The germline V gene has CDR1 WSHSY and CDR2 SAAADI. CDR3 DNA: TGCGCCAGCAGTGAGTCCGTCGCAGGGGTGTTCGCTGAAGCTTTCTTT. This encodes CASSESVAGVFAEAFF.

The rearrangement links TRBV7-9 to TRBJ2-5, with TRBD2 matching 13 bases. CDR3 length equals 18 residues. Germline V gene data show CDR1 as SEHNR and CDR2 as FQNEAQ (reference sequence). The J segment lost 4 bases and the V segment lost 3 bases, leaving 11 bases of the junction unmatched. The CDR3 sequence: CASSFVVTSGGAGETQYF. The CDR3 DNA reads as TGTGCCAGCAGCTTCGTTGTTACTAGCGGGGGGGCTGGAGAGACCCAGTACTTC.

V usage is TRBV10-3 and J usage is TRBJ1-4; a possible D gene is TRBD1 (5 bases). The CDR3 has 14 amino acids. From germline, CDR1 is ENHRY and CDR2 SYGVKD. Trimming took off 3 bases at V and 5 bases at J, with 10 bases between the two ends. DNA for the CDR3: TGTGCCATCAGTGACAGACAGACCAATGAAAAACTGTTTTTT. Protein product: CAISDRQTNEKLFF.

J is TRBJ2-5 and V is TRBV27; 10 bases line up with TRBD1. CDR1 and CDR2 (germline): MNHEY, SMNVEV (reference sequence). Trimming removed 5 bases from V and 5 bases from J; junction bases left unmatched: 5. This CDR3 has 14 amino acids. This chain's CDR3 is CASSTRTGGETQYF. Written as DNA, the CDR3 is TGTGCCAGCAGTACCAGGACAGGGGGGGAGACCCAGTACTTC.

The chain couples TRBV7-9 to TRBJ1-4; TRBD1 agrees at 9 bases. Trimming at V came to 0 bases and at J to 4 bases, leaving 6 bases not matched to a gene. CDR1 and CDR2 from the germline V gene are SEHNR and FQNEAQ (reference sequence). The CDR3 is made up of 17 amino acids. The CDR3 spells CASSLAGQGRSNEKLFF. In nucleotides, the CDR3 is TGTGCCAGCAGCTTAGCCGGACAGGGGAGGAGTAATGAAAAACTGTTTTTT.

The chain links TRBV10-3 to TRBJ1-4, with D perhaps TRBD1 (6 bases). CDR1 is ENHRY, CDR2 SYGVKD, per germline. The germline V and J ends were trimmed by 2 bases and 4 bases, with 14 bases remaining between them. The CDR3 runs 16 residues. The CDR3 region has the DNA TGTGCCATCAGTGAGCAAGGACAGCGTATTAATGAAAAACTGTTTTTT. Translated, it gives CAISEQGQRINEKLFF.

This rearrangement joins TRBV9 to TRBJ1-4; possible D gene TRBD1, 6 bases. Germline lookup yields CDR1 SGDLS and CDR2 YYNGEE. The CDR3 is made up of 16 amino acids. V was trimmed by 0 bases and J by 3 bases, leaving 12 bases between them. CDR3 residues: CASSVDQGIANEKLFF. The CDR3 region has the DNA TGTGCCAGCAGCGTAGATCAGGGGATAGCTAATGAAAAACTGTTTTTT. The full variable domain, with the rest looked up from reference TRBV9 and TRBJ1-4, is DSGVTQTPKHLITATGQRVTLRCSPRSGDLSVYWYQQSLDQGLQFLIQYYNGEERAKGNILERFSAQQFPDLHSELNLSSLELGDSALYFCASSVDQGIANEKLFFGSGTQLSVL.

The CDR3 DNA sequence: TGTGCCAGCACCACATTCGGACAGGAGCAAGGCTACACCTTC. It yields the protein CASTTFGQEQGYTF. The chain employs TRBV13 and TRBJ1-2; 7 bases fit TRBD1. Germline V lookup: CDR1 PRHDT, CDR2 FYEKMQ (reference sequence). The CDR3 has 14 residues. V trimming: 7 bases; J trimming: 8 bases; junction bases outside the gene matches: 13.

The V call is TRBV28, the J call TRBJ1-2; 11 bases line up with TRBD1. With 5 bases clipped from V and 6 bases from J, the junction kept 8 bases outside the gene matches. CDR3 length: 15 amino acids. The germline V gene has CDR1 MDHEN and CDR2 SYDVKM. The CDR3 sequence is CASSPIRDRGNGYTF. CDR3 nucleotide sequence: TGTGCCAGCAGTCCCATCCGGGACAGGGGGAATGGCTACACCTTC.